Listed here are 21 T cell receptor beta chains from one sample, sequenced in a study of blood T cell repertoires in COVID-19. Some clones are missing from TCRdb's copy, which holds only in-frame ones; the method was immunoSEQ multiplex PCR. The sample lists 73,000 or so clones, approximately 83% occurring once. The sample comprised peripheral blood. These receptor sequences come from a woman aged 55-75 years with acute or convalescent COVID-19.

The chain carries TRBV6-5 and TRBJ1-2, with 8 bases fitting TRBD1. Losses at the gene ends were 6 bases for V and 8 bases for J; bases not matched to a gene: 14. This CDR3 is built from 15 residues. Germline V gene lookup returns CDR1 MNHEY and CDR2 SVGAGI. The CDR3 DNA sequence: TGTGCCAGCAGCCAGGACAGGGCCCCCACTCGCGGCTACACCTTC. This encodes CASSQDRAPTRGYTF.

The chain combines TRBV10-3 with TRBJ2-5, with TRBD2 matching over 7 bases. After removal of 0 bases from V and 2 bases from J, the junction contained 0 bases not matched to a gene. The CDR3 covers 14 residues. Germline CDR1 ENHRY, CDR2 SYGVKD. The CDR3 reads CAISESGGQETQYF. The CDR3 bases are TGTGCCATCAGTGAGTCGGGGGGGCAAGAGACCCAGTACTTC.

The gene calls are TRBV7-6 and TRBJ1-2; D might be TRBD1 (5 bases). The CDR3 has 12 residues. V was clipped by 5 bases and J by 8 bases, with 12 bases between them. Germline V gene lookup returns CDR1 SGHVS and CDR2 FNYEAQ. The CDR3 sequence is CASSPGGRGYTF. The CDR3 DNA reads TGTGCCAGCAGCCCGGGGGGTCGGGGCTACACCTTC.

V usage is TRBV7-9 and J usage is TRBJ1-1; 9 bases line up with TRBD1. Germline lookup yields CDR1 SEHNR and CDR2 FQNEAQ (reference sequence). CDR3 length equals 16 residues. J gave up 2 bases and V 5 bases, and 9 bases lay outside the gene matches. The CDR3 coding sequence is TGTGCCAGCAGCCCAGGGACAGGGATCTCTAACACTGAAGCTTTCTTT. This codes for CASSPGTGISNTEAFF.

This chain connects TRBV7-6 to TRBJ1-5, with no clear D. The germline CDR1 and CDR2 sequences are SGHVS and FNYEAQ. The CDR3 has 14 residues. The V end lost 2 bases, the J end lost 2 bases, and 7 bases lay between the germline ends. The CDR3 spells CASSLLSGNQPQHF. The CDR3 region has the DNA TGTGCCAGCAGCTTATTGTCAGGCAATCAGCCCCAGCATTTT.

This clone was recorded a few times. The chain joins TRBV6-5 to TRBJ1-1; no reliable D call. The germline gives CDR1 MNHEY, CDR2 SVGAGI. The CDR3 is 11 residues long. V was trimmed by 8 bases and J by 5 bases, leaving 9 bases between them. The CDR3 nucleotides read TGTGCCAGCGGGCGCCAAACTGAAGCTTTCTTT. Translation: CASGRQTEAFF.

This clone showed up just once. This chain connects TRBV24-1 to TRBJ2-3; a possible D gene is TRBD2 (7 bases). Germline lookup yields CDR1 KGHDR and CDR2 SFDVKD. This CDR3 region has 17 residues. V dropped 5 bases and J dropped 0 bases, with 17 bases sitting between them. Here the CDR3 DNA reads TGTGCCACCAGTGCGATACAGGGAGGGCTTAGCACAGATACGCAGTATTTT. Protein: CATSAIQGGLSTDTQYF.

The genes are TRBV6-5 and TRBJ1-4; TRBD1 might be the D (6 bases). Trimming removed 11 bases from V and 3 bases from J, with 19 bases in between. The CDR3 sequence is 15 residues long. Germline CDR1 reads MNHEY; CDR2 reads SVGAGI. CDR3 in DNA: TGTGCCGGGAGACAGGATTTAGGGGCTAATGAAAAACTGTTTTTT. This sequence encodes CAGRQDLGANEKLFF.

In DNA form, the CDR3 reads TGCACCAGCAGTCCTTCTCGCGGGGGGTCCATCACCGGGGAGCTGTTTTTT. The encoded protein is CTSSPSRGGSITGELFF. This rearrangement joins TRBV1 to TRBJ2-2; the tabulated D call, TRBD2, remains unverified against the DNA. TRBV1 counts as a pseudogene. The CDR3 consists of 17 residues.

The chain is built from TRBV6-1 and TRBJ1-3; 7 nucleotides line up with TRBD1. The germline CDR1 and CDR2 sequences are MNHNS and SASEGT. This CDR3 is 15 amino acids long. J lost 4 bases, V lost 5 bases, and 8 bases had no gene match. This chain's CDR3 is CASSLTGEAGNTIYF. CDR3 DNA: TGTGCCAGCAGTTTAACAGGGGAGGCGGGAAACACCATATATTTT.

The chain recombines TRBV7-9 with TRBJ2-1; the D gene is possibly TRBD1 (5 bases). Germline CDR1 reads SEHNR; CDR2 reads FQNEAQ (reference sequence). V dropped 1 base and J dropped 7 bases, with 14 bases sitting between them. This CDR3 region has 15 residues. CDR3 in amino acids: CASSLVVGDGNEQFF. The CDR3 DNA follows: TGTGCCAGCAGCTTAGTAGTAGGGGATGGGAATGAGCAGTTCTTC.

As to this clone: This clone may be a read error of a much larger clone one base away. This chain's CDR3 is CASSRGQGYEQYF. The CDR3 DNA is TGTGCCAGCAGCCGGGGACAGGGCTACGAGCAGTACTTC. This sequence joins TRBV27 and TRBJ2-7, with 9 bases identical to TRBD1. There are 13 residues in the CDR3. After removal of 6 bases from V and 3 bases from J, the junction contained 3 bases not matched to a gene. CDR1 and CDR2 (germline): MNHEY, SMNVEV (reference sequence).

The chain carries TRBV30 and TRBJ2-4; tentatively, D is TRBD1 (5 bases). The CDR3 is made up of 13 amino acids. Trimming took off 2 bases at V and 8 bases at J, with 13 bases between the two ends. Germline V lookup: CDR1 GTSNPN, CDR2 SVGIG (reference sequence). The CDR3 loop is CAWSYPGMDIQYF. Here the CDR3 DNA reads TGTGCCTGGAGTTATCCAGGGATGGACATTCAGTACTTC.

This chain connects TRBV5-1 to TRBJ1-4; 9 bases line up with TRBD1. Looked up from germline, CDR1 is SGHRS and CDR2 is YFSETQ. CDR3 length: 17 residues. With V trimmed by 4 bases and J by 7 bases, 14 bases remained unmatched. CDR3: CASSPGGQGRGSEKLFF. The CDR3 bases are TGCGCCAGCAGCCCGGGGGGACAGGGAAGGGGCAGTGAAAAACTGTTTTTT.

This clone occurred a few times. The chain recombines TRBV11-2 with TRBJ1-1, with D perhaps matching TRBD1 (6 bases). The CDR3 runs 18 residues. Trimming pared 5 bases from V and 1 base from J, leaving 23 bases between. CDR1 is SGHAT, CDR2 FQNNGV, per germline. The CDR3 here is CASSPYRWVGQTNTEAFF. The CDR3 nucleotides read TGTGCCAGCAGCCCGTATCGATGGGTTGGACAGACGAACACTGAAGCTTTCTTT.

V is TRBV10-1 and J is TRBJ2-7; 9 nucleotides agree with TRBD1. Germline CDR1 and CDR2: WNHNN and SYGVQD (reference sequence). This CDR3 is 14 amino acids long. Trimming took 3 bases from V and 9 from J; bases not matched to a gene: 9. The CDR3: CASSDSGQGFVQYF. As DNA, the CDR3 is TGCGCCAGCAGTGATTCCGGACAGGGGTTTGTGCAGTACTTC.

V usage is TRBV7-9 and J usage is TRBJ2-1, with TRBD1 matching over 9 bases. The CDR3 runs to 16 residues. Germline CDR1 reads SEHNR; CDR2 reads FQNEAQ (reference sequence). The junction had 10 bases not matched to a gene; V was cut back by 5 bases and J by 5 bases. CDR3 amino acids: CASSEGRDRAHNEQFF. For the CDR3, the DNA is TGTGCCAGCAGCGAAGGCCGGGACAGGGCCCACAATGAGCAGTTCTTC.

The chain uses TRBV9 and TRBJ2-3; D gene ambiguous. The CDR3 loop spans 16 amino acids. The germline V and J ends were trimmed by 1 base and 0 bases, with 12 bases remaining between them. CDR1 is SGDLS, CDR2 YYNGEE, per germline. The CDR3: CASSVTPQASTDTQYF. The CDR3 nucleotides read TGTGCCAGCAGCGTAACACCCCAGGCTAGCACAGATACGCAGTATTTT.

The chain is built from TRBV7-2 and TRBJ2-5; D may be TRBD2 (6 bases). The CDR3 sequence is 16 residues long. Deletions cut 4 bases from V and 2 bases from J, with 17 bases between. Germline CDR1 SGHTA, CDR2 FQGNSA. The CDR3 is CASSSTSTGLQETQYF. The CDR3 DNA follows: TGTGCCAGCAGCTCCACTAGCACGGGCCTACAAGAGACCCAGTACTTC.

This chain joins TRBV10-3 and TRBJ2-5; 8 nucleotides line up with TRBD2. The germline CDR1 and CDR2 sequences are ENHRY and SYGVKD. This CDR3 comprises 17 residues. The J segment lost 5 bases and the V segment lost 6 bases, leaving 17 bases of the junction unmatched. DNA for the CDR3: TGTGCCATCAGCAAAATGCTAGCGGGCGGGAGTCCGGAGACCCAGTACTTC. Its translation is CAISKMLAGGSPETQYF.

The V and J genes are TRBV10-3 and TRBJ2-6; no definite D call. V was pared by 0 bases and J by 0 bases, with 9 bases between. Per the germline V gene, CDR1 is ENHRY and CDR2 is SYGVKD. The length of the CDR3 is 17 residues. As DNA, the CDR3 is TGTGCCATCAGTGAGTCGAGAGCCTTCTCTGGGGCCAACGTCCTGACTTTC. This translates into CAISESRAFSGANVLTF.